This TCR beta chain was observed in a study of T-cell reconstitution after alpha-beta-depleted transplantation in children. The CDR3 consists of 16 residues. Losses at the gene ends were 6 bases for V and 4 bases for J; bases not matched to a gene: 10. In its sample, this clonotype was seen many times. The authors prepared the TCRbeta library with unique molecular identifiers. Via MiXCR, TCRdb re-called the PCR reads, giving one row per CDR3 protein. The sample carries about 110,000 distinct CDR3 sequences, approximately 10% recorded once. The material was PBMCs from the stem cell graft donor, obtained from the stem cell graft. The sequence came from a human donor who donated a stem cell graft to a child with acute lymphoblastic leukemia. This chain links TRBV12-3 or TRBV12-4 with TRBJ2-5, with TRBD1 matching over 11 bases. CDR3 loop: CASRPIGTGGGETQYF. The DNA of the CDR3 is TGTGCCAGCAGGCCTATCGGGACAGGGGGAGGAGAGACCCAGTACTTC.